The rows below give T cell receptor beta chains drawn from one sample of a study of blood T cells in healthy people across ages. A single record per CDR3 protein comes from TCRdb applying MiXCR to the 5' RACE reads. The sample holds fewer than 800,000 distinct CDR3 sequences, 25% seen once. The sample was also linked to a second study, of T cells of mothers and their children.

The sample consisted of blood. These receptor sequences come from a boy younger than 18 in good health. CDR3s include the opening cysteine and the closing phenylalanine or tryptophan. The order of the fields is D gene, V gene, clone size, J gene, CDR3 DNA, CDR3 protein. A D gene is named only where the DNA matches it firmly. For some rows the clone size is stated as once, few or many, or as a class when expanded; others skip it.

>TRBD2|TRBV7-3|few|TRBJ2-1
TGTGCCAGCAGCCAGATAGCGGGAGGGCCCTACAATGAGCAGTTCTTC
CASSQIAGGPYNEQFF
>TRBD2|TRBV15|few|TRBJ2-7
TGTGCCACCAGCAGAGATAAATTGGTAGCGGGCGACTACGAGCAGTACTTC
CATSRDKLVAGDYEQYF
>.|TRBV28|few|TRBJ1-1
TGTGCCAGCAGTTTTGATTCCCGGGAGAACACTGAAGCTTTCTTT
CASSFDSRENTEAFF
>TRBD1|TRBV5-6|.|TRBJ1-3
TGTGCCAGCAGCGTTGGACAGGCCATCTCTGGAAACACCATATATTTT
CASSVGQAISGNTIYF
>.|TRBV12-3/TRBV12-4|.|TRBJ1-1
TGTGCCAGCTGGTACGACATTCTTGGGACTGAAGCTTTCTTT
CASWYDILGTEAFF
>.|TRBV2|.|TRBJ1-6
TGTGCCAGCAGTGGAGACCCGACGGACCCCTATAATTCACCCCTCCACTTT
CASSGDPTDPYNSPLHF
>TRBD2|TRBV7-2|few|TRBJ2-7
TGTGCCAGCAGCTTCTCTAGCGGGAATCCTGTCGAGCAGTACTTC
CASSFSSGNPVEQYF
>TRBD1|TRBV24-1|few|TRBJ2-3
TGTGCCACTCGACAGGGTTCAGATACGCAGTATTTT
CATRQGSDTQYF
>.|TRBV5-1|.|TRBJ2-3
TGCGCCAGCAGCTTGGCCATGGGGGTTGCAGATACGCAGTATTTT
CASSLAMGVADTQYF
>.|TRBV4-1|.|TRBJ1-2
TGCGCCAGCAGCCAAGAAGAGGGCCAGTCCTATGGCTACACCTTC
CASSQEEGQSYGYTF
>TRBD2|TRBV9|few|TRBJ2-1
TGTGCCAGCAGCCTACGGACTAGCGGGGGCTTAAGCTCCTACAATGAGCAGTTCTTC
CASSLRTSGGLSSYNEQFF
>TRBD1|TRBV7-2|few|TRBJ2-3
TGTGCCAGCAGCTCTTCAGGGACAGGGTGGCCAGATACGCAGTATTTT
CASSSSGTGWPDTQYF
>TRBD2|TRBV29-1|few|TRBJ2-7
TGCAGCGTTGAAGACCGACTAGCGGTAGGAGAGCAGTACTTC
CSVEDRLAVGEQYF
>.|TRBV3-1|.|TRBJ1-4
TGTGCCAGCAGCCCGGTCGGGGGGCCGACTAATGAAAAACTGTTTTTT
CASSPVGGPTNEKLFF
>.|TRBV9|.|TRBJ2-1
TGTGCCAGCAGCGTCTCCCTTGGGACGGTCTACAATGAGCAGTTCTTC
CASSVSLGTVYNEQFF
>.|TRBV5-5|few|TRBJ2-5
TGTGCCAGCAGCTTGGAGGGAGCGAAGACCCAGTACTTC
CASSLEGAKTQYF
>TRBD1|TRBV6-5|few|TRBJ2-5
TGTGCCAGCAGTACTGTTAAGGGACAGAAGAAGCAAGAGACCCAGTACTTC
CASSTVKGQKKQETQYF
>TRBD1|TRBV28|few|TRBJ2-7
TGTGCCAGCAGACGGGGACAGCTTTACGAGCAGTACTTC
CASRRGQLYEQYF
>.|TRBV20-1|.|TRBJ2-7
TGCAGTGCTAGAGGAGTTGGACCTTCGGGACTCCCAAGATTTTCCTACGAGCAGTACTTC
CSARGVGPSGLPRFSYEQYF
>.|TRBV21-1|.|TRBJ2-4
TGTGCCAGCAGCAAAGCAGGAAACATTCAGTACTTC
CASSKAGNIQYF
>.|TRBV20-1|.|TRBJ1-1
TGCAGTGCTACGGGCCTTCGGGGGGCGACGGCTGAAGCTTTCTTT
CSATGLRGATAEAFF
>TRBD2|TRBV19|.|TRBJ2-1
TGTGCCAGTAGTATAGAGGCTAGCGGGGGGGCGGAGCAGTTCTTC
CASSIEASGGAEQFF
>TRBD2|TRBV9|.|TRBJ2-3
TGTGCCAGCAGCGTATGGGCGGGGGGTACAGATACGCAGTATTTT
CASSVWAGGTDTQYF
>.|TRBV3-1|few|TRBJ2-1
TGTGCCAGCAGCCGGGGGCTTGACAGCGGCGACAATGAGCAGTTCTTC
CASSRGLDSGDNEQFF
>TRBD2|TRBV28|.|TRBJ2-5
TGTGCCAGCAGTGATAGCGGGGGTTTACAAGAGACCCAGTACTTC
CASSDSGGLQETQYF